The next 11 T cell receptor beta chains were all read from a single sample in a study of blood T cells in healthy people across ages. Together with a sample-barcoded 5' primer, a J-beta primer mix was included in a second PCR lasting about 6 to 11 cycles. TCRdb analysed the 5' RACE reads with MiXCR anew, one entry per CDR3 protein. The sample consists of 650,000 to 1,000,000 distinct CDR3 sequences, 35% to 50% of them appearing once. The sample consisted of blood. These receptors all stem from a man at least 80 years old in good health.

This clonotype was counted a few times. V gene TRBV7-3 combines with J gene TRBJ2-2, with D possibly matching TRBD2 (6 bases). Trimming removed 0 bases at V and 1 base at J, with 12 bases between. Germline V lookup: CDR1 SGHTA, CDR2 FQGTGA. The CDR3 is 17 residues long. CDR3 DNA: TGTGCCAGCAGCTTAACGCGGGGCAGAATGAACACCGGGGAGCTGTTTTTT. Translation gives CASSLTRGRMNTGELFF.

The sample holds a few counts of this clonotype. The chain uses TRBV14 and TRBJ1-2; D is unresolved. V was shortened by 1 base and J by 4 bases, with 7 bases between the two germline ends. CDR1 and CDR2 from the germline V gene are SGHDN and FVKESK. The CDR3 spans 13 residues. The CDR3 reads CASSQAGIYGYTF. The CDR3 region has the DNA TGTGCCAGCAGCCAAGCGGGGATCTATGGCTACACCTTC.

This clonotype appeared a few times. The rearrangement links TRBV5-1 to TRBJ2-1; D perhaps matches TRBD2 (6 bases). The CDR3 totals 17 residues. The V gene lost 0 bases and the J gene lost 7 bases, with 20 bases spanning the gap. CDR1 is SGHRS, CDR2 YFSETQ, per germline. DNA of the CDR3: TGCGCCAGCAGCTTGGCCGAGAGGGCTAGCGCGGGGAATGAGCAGTTCTTC. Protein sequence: CASSLAERASAGNEQFF.

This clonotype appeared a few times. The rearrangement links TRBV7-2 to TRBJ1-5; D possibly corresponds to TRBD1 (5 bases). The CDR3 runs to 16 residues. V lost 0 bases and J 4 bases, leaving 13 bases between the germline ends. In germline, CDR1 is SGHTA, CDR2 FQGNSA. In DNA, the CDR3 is TGTGCCAGCAGCTTAGCAGGCAGGGCCCCAAATCAGCCCCAGCATTTT. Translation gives CASSLAGRAPNQPQHF.

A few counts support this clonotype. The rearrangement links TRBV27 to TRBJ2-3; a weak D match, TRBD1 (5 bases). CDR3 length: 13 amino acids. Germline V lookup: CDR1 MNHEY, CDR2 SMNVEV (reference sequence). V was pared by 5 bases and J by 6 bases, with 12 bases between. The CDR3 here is CASSGQGRDTQYF. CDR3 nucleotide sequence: TGTGCCAGCAGTGGGCAGGGCAGGGATACGCAGTATTTT.

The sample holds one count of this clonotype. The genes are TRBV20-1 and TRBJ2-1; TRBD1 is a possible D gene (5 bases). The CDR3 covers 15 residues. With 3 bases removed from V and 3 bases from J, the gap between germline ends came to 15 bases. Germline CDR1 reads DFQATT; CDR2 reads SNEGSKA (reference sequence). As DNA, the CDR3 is TGCAGTGCTAGGGACACAGGAGATTTCTACAATGAGCAGTTCTTC. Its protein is CSARDTGDFYNEQFF.

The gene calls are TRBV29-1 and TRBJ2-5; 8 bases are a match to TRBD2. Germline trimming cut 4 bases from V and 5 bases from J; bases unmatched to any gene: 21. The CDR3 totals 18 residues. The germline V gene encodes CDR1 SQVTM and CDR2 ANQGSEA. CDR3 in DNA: TGCAGCGTTGCTAGGTTCGTTACTAGCGGACGAAAGGGGGAGACCCAGTACTTC. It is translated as CSVARFVTSGRKGETQYF.

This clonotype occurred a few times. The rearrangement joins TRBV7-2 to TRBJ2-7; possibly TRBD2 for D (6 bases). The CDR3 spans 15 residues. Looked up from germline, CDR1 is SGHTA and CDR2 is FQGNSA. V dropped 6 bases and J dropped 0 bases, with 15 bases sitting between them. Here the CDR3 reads CASREVEGSSYEQYF. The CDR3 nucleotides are TGTGCCAGCAGGGAAGTGGAGGGAAGCTCCTACGAGCAGTACTTC. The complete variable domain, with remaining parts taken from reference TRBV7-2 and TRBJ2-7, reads GAGVSQSPSNKVTEKGKDVELRCDPISGHTALYWYRQSLGQGLEFLIYFQGNSAPDKSGLPSDRFSAERTGGSVSTLTIQRTQQEDSAVYLCASREVEGSSYEQYFGPGTRLTVT.

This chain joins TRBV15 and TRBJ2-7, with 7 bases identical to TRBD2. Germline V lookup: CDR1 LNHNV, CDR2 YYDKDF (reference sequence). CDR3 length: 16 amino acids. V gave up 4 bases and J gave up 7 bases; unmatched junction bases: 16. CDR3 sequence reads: CATSTSVRGDYNEQYF. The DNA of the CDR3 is TGTGCCACCAGCACTTCGGTCCGTGGGGACTACAATGAGCAGTACTTC.

CDR3 in amino acids: CASSQVVSEQYF. The CDR3 region has the DNA TGTGCCAGCAGCCAAGTAGTATCTGAGCAGTACTTC. The chain has TRBV3-1 and TRBJ2-4; D remains unclear. Germline V gene data show CDR1 as LGHDT and CDR2 as YNNKEL (reference sequence). V gave up 1 base and J gave up 13 bases, with 11 bases separating them. The CDR3 covers 12 residues.

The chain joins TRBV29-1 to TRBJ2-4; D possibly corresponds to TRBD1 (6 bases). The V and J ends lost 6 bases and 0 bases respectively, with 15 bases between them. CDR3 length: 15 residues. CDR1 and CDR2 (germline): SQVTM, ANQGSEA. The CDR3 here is CSVLRTVLAKNIQYF. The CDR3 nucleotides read TGCAGCGTCCTGAGGACAGTACTAGCCAAAAACATTCAGTACTTC.